The 2 T cell receptor beta chains below all came from one sample that was sequenced in a study of blood T cell repertoires in COVID-19. Clones were sequenced by immunoSEQ multiplex PCR, and TCRdb holds only the in-frame ones, with some missing. The sample has 250,000 to 300,000 clones; about 91% are singletons. Specimen: peripheral blood. These TCRs come from a woman aged 55-69 years with acute or convalescent COVID-19.

The genes are TRBV9 and TRBJ2-3; D possibly corresponds to TRBD1 (6 bases). The V gene lost 0 bases and the J gene lost 3 bases, with 11 bases spanning the gap. Germline V gene lookup returns CDR1 SGDLS and CDR2 YYNGEE. The CDR3 has 15 amino acids. CDR3 loop: CASSVEGVGTDTQYF. The CDR3 region has the DNA TGTGCCAGCAGCGTAGAGGGGGTCGGGACAGATACGCAGTATTTT.

In DNA, the CDR3 is TGCGCCAGCAGCTCTAAGATTGAGCAGTTCTTC. As protein: CASSSKIEQFF. This chain links TRBV4-1 with TRBJ2-1; D gene uncertain. Trimming removed 5 bases from V and 9 bases from J, with 8 bases in between. Germline values: CDR1 MGHRA, CDR2 YSYEKL. The CDR3 sequence is 11 residues long.